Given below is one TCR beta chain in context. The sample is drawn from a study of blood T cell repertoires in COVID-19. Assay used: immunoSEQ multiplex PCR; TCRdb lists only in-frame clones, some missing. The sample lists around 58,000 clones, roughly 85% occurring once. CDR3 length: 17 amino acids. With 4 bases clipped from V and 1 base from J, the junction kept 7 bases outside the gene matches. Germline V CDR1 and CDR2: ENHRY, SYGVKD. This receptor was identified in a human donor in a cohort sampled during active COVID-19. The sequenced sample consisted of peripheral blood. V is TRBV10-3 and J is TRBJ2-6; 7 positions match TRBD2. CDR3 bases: TGTGCCATCAGTGGGGGGAGGGCGGAGTCTGGGGCCAACGTCCTGACTTTC. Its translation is CAISGGRAESGANVLTF.